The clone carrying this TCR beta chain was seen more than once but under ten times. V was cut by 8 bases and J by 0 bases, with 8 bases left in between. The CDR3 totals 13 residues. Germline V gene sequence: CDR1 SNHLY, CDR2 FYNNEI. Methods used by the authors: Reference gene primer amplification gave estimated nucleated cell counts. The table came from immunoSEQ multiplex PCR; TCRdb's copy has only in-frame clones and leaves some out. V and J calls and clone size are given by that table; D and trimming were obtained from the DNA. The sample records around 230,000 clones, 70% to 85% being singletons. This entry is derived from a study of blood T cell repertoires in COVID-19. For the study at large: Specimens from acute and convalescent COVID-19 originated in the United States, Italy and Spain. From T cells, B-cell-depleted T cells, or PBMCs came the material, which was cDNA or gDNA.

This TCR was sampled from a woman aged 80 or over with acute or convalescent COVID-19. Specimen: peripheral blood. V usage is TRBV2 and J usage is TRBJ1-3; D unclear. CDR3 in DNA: TGTGCCAGCGGAGAGACCTCTGGAAACACCATATATTTT. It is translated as CASGETSGNTIYF.